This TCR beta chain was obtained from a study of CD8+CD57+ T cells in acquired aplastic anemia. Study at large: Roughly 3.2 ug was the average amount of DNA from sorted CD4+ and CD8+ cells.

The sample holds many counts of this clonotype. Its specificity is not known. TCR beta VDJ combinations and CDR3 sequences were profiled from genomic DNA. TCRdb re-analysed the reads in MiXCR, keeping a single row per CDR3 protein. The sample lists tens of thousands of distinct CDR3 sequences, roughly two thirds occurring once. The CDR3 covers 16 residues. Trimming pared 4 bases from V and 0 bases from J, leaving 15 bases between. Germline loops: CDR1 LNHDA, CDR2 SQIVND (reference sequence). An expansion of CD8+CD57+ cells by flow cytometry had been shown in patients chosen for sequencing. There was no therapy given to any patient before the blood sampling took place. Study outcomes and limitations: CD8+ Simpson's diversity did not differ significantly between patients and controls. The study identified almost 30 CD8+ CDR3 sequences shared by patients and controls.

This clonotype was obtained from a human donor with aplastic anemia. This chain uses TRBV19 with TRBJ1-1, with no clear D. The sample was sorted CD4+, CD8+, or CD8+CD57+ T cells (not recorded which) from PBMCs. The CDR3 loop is CASSSPHAGLNTEAFF. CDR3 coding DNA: TGTGCCAGTAGTAGCCCCCACGCGGGGTTGAACACTGAAGCTTTCTTT.